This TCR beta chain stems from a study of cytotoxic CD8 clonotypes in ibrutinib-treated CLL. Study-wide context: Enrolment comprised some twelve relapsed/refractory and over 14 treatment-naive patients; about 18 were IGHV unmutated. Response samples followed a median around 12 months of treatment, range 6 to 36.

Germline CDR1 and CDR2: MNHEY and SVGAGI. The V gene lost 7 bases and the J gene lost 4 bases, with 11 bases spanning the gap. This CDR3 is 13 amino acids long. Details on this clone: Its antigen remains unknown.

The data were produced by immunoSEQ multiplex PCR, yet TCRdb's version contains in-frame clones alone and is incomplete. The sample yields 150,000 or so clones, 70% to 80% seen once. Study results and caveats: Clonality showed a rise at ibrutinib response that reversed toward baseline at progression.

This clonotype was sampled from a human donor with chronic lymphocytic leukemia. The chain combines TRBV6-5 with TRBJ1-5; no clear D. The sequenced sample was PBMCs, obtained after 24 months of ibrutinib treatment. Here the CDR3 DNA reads TGTGCCAGCAAGTCAGGCAGGAATCAGCCCCAGCATTTT. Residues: CASKSGRNQPQHF.